This TCR beta chain appears in the sequencing data of a study of T-cell reconstitution after alpha-beta-depleted transplantation in children. Unique molecular identifiers were used to barcode this TCRbeta library. TCRdb passed the PCR reads through MiXCR, listing each CDR3 protein once. The data hold around 960,000 distinct CDR3 sequences, with roughly 29% observed a single time. The CDR3 runs 19 residues. Trimming at V came to 5 bases and at J to 5 bases, leaving 18 bases not matched to a gene. The gene calls are TRBV12-3 or TRBV12-4 and TRBJ2-3, with 11 bases that match TRBD2. The material sequenced was PBMCs, mostly from graft donor cells, taken 360 days after TCRalphabeta/CD19-depleted stem cell transplant. This TCR derives from a boy younger than two who had a stem cell transplant for SCID, so the T cells may come from the graft donor. CDR3 DNA sequence: TGTGCCAGCAGTCTCCCTGCTGGGCTAGCGGGGGGCTCCCAAGATACGCAGTATTTT. Protein: CASSLPAGLAGGSQDTQYF.